Following are 18 T cell receptor beta chains from one sample sequenced in a study of molecular identifiers for immune sequencing clone quantification. TCRdb used MiXCR to reprocess the PCR reads, holding one entry per CDR3 protein. The table lists 460,000 or so distinct CDR3 sequences, roughly 25% of them singletons, with under 0.85% in the top ten. Sequencing was done on a sample of naive CD8+ T cells from blood, with Jurkat cell RNA spiked in. Subset described: FACS-sorted CD8+CD4-CCR7+CD45RA+ naive T cells. The receptors come from a human donor in good health. Some libraries in this study had Jurkat cell RNA spiked in.

On this clonotype itself: This could be a read error, since a much larger clone is one nucleotide away. This chain connects TRBV13 to TRBJ2-5, with 8 bases aligning to TRBD2. The CDR3 is made up of 15 amino acids. CDR1 is PRHDT and CDR2 is FYEKMQ in the germline V gene (reference sequence). The chain's CDR3 is CASSFAAGAQEAQYF. In nucleotides, the CDR3 is TGTGCCAGCAGCTTCGCAGCGGGAGCCCAAGAGGCCCAGTACTTC.

To note about this clonotype: With a much larger clone just one base away, this may be a read error. The chain carries TRBV7-9 and TRBJ1-3; D may be TRBD1 (5 bases). CDR1 and CDR2 from the germline V gene are SEHNR and FQNEAQ (reference sequence). The CDR3 spans 18 residues. This CDR3 is CASTLPREEKSSGNTIHF. CDR3 nucleotide sequence: TGTGCCAGCACCTTACCCAGGGAGGAGAAGAGCTCTGGAAACACCATACATTTT.

This clonotype occurred a few times. The chain couples TRBV3-1 to TRBJ2-5, with D perhaps being TRBD1 or TRBD2 (5 bases each). Trimming shortened V by 8 bases and J by 3 bases, and 10 bases separated the two germline ends. CDR3 length: 12 residues. Germline assignment: CDR1 LGHDT and CDR2 YNNKEL (reference sequence). CDR3 loop: CASGTKEETQYF. The CDR3 DNA reads as TGTGCCAGCGGGACGAAAGAAGAGACCCAGTACTTC.

As concerns this clonotype: A much larger clone lies a single base off, so this may be a read error. The rearrangement uses TRBV6-2 or TRBV6-3 and TRBJ2-7; D might be TRBD2 (6 bases). The CDR3 has 14 amino acids. CDR1 MNHEY and CDR2 SVGEGT come from the germline V gene. The CDR3 region is CASSYRDSSYEQCF. CDR3 bases: TGTGCCAGCAGTTACCGGGACTCCTCCTACGAGCAGTGCTTC.

This clonotype was seen a few times. V usage is TRBV20-1 and J usage is TRBJ2-5; D remains ambiguous. Germline V lookup: CDR1 DFQATT, CDR2 SNEGSKA (reference sequence). V was cut by 0 bases and J by 0 bases, with 5 bases left in between. This CDR3 is 13 amino acids long. The CDR3 loop reads CSARDSYQETQYF. The CDR3 coding sequence is TGCAGTGCTAGAGACAGTTACCAAGAGACCCAGTACTTC.

This rearrangement joins TRBV24-1 to TRBJ1-2; D call uncertain. The CDR3 is 14 residues long. Germline-derived CDR1 and CDR2 are KGHDR and SFDVKD. V lost 4 bases and J 3 bases, leaving 11 bases between the germline ends. The CDR3 sequence: CATSEADEYYGYTF. CDR3 sequence (DNA): TGTGCCACCAGTGAGGCAGATGAATACTATGGCTACACCTTC.

The rearrangement links TRBV2 to TRBJ2-3; 10 positions match TRBD1. Germline lookup yields CDR1 SNHLY and CDR2 FYNNEI. The trim removed 6 bases at V and 4 bases at J, leaving 10 bases unmatched. CDR3 length: 16 amino acids. Written as DNA, the CDR3 is TGTGCCAGCAGAGGCCCCAGGGACAGGGGTCCAGATACGCAGTATTTT. Its translation: CASRGPRDRGPDTQYF.

Comments on this clonotype: A read error may explain this, as a much larger clone is one base away. The missing conserved phenylalanine or tryptophan at the end of this CDR3 makes a read error likely. The J gene is TRBJ2-1, the V gene TRBV11-2, with 7 positions matching TRBD2. The CDR3 contains 16 residues. The J segment lost 4 bases and the V segment lost 6 bases, leaving 12 bases of the junction unmatched. Per the germline V gene, CDR1 is SGHAT and CDR2 is FQNNGV. In DNA form, the CDR3 reads TGTGCCAGCAGGGAAGCTCCGGGACTACTATACAATGAGCAGTTCTTA. It is translated as CASREAPGLLYNEQFL.

This clonotype was seen only a few times. The rearrangement links TRBV12-3 or TRBV12-4 to TRBJ2-2; D remains unclear. The CDR3 totals 13 residues. The ends were cut back, 4 bases at V and 9 bases at J, with 12 bases in the middle. This chain's CDR3 is CASSSIIQRELFF. Here the CDR3 DNA reads TGTGCCAGCAGTTCCATCATCCAAAGGGAGCTGTTTTTT.

As concerns this clonotype: A much larger clone lies one base from this, so it may be a read error. The chain combines TRBV12-3 or TRBV12-4 with TRBJ2-5; D is perhaps TRBD1 (6 bases). The CDR3 totals 12 residues. CDR3 coding DNA: TGTGCCAGCAGGGACAGCCAAGAGACCCACTACTTC. Translating gives CASRDSQETHYF.

This clonotype was found a few times. The chain couples TRBV29-1 to TRBJ2-7; 7 bases are shared with TRBD1. CDR1 is SQVTM and CDR2 is ANQGSEA in the germline V gene. With V trimmed by 6 bases and J by 2 bases, 7 bases remained unmatched. This CDR3 spans 13 amino acids. The CDR3 sequence: CSVSGTATYEQYF. In DNA form, the CDR3 reads TGCAGCGTCTCCGGGACAGCCACCTACGAGCAGTACTTC.

This chain uses TRBV20-1 with TRBJ2-2, with 7 nucleotides matching TRBD1. The CDR3 is 13 residues long. With V trimmed by 7 bases and J by 4 bases, 6 bases remained unmatched. Germline CDR1 reads DFQATT; CDR2 reads SNEGSKA (reference sequence). The CDR3 nucleotides read TGCAGTGTCCCGACAGGGCCCACCGGGGAGCTGTTTTTT. Protein sequence: CSVPTGPTGELFF.

The table lists this clonotype with a few counts. This rearrangement joins TRBV4-1 to TRBJ2-3; no firm D call. This CDR3 is built from 15 residues. The germline gives CDR1 MGHRA, CDR2 YSYEKL. V was clipped by 0 bases and J by 8 bases, with 15 bases between them. The CDR3 is CASSQEGRLQSTQYF. In nucleotides, the CDR3 is TGCGCCAGCAGCCAAGAAGGGCGGCTCCAGAGTACGCAGTATTTT.

To note about this clonotype: One end of the junction does not line up with germline, which may come from a read error. The chain employs TRBV7-9 and TRBJ2-5, with 13 bases aligning to TRBD2. There are 14 residues in the CDR3. The germline V gene encodes CDR1 SEHNR and CDR2 FQNEAQ (reference sequence). DNA of the CDR3: TGTGCCAGCAGATGGACTAGCGGGAGTGAGACCCCGTACTTC. Protein: CASRWTSGSETPYF.

The gene calls are TRBV9 and TRBJ2-3, with 11 bases aligning to TRBD2. J was trimmed by 0 bases and V by 0 bases; bases with no gene match: 3. The CDR3 runs 17 residues. The germline CDR1 and CDR2 sequences are SGDLS and YYNGEE. The CDR3 here is CASSVGLAGGSTDTQYF. CDR3 DNA sequence: TGTGCCAGCAGCGTAGGGCTAGCGGGGGGTAGCACAGATACGCAGTATTTT.

This clonotype has only a few counts. The genes are TRBV11-2 and TRBJ2-5, with D possibly TRBD1 on 5 matching bases. Trimming removed 0 bases from V and 5 bases from J, with 13 bases in between. The V gene's germline CDR1 is SGHAT and CDR2 FQNNGV. This CDR3 spans 15 amino acids. The CDR3 loop reads CASSLEFSGLETQYF. DNA of the CDR3: TGTGCCAGCAGCTTAGAGTTCTCAGGGTTGGAGACCCAGTACTTC.

This clonotype was seen many times. This chain links TRBV7-9 with TRBJ1-1, with TRBD1 as a possible D gene (5 bases). The length of the CDR3 is 13 residues. Deletions cut 5 bases from V and 4 bases from J, with 11 bases between. Germline V gene lookup returns CDR1 SEHNR and CDR2 FQNEAQ (reference sequence). CDR3 loop: CASSLGVPTEAFF. For the CDR3, the DNA is TGTGCCAGCAGCCTAGGGGTTCCCACTGAAGCTTTCTTT. Full variable domain (missing parts from reference TRBV7-9 and TRBJ1-1): DTGVSQNPRHKITKRGQNVTFRCDPISEHNRLYWYRQTLGQGPEFLTYFQNEAQLEKSRLLSDRFSAERPKGSFSTLEIQRTEQGDSAMYLCASSLGVPTEAFFGQGTRLTVV.

This clonotype was counted many times. The chain couples TRBV7-8 to TRBJ2-7; D is ambiguous. The CDR3 totals 15 residues. Trimming removed 4 bases at V and 4 bases at J, with 17 bases between. The germline gives CDR1 SGHVS, CDR2 FQNEAQ. The CDR3 loop is CASSSQWTDQYEQYF. The CDR3 DNA is TGTGCCAGCAGCTCGCAATGGACCGATCAGTACGAGCAGTACTTC. Filled out from reference TRBV7-8 and TRBJ2-7, the complete variable domain reads GAGVSQSPRYKVAKRGQDVALRCDPISGHVSLFWYQQALGQGPEFLTYFQNEAQLDKSGLPSDRFFAERPEGSVSTLKIQRTQQEDSAVYLCASSSQWTDQYEQYFGPGTRLTVT.